A single sample is the source of the 12 T cell receptor beta chains below, sequenced in a study of shared clonotypes between healthy human individuals. Profiling relied on immunoSEQ multiplex PCR, and the TCRdb table lists in-frame clones only, not all of them. The sample contains 1.5 million to 2.5 million clones, approximately 94% of which appear only once. Positively selected for CCR7, the CD45RO-negative cells used as naive CD8 cells excluded terminally differentiated effector memory CD45RA+ cells. Sequencing was performed on naive CD8+ T cells sorted from blood. These receptors were taken from a man younger than 30 in good health.

The J gene is TRBJ2-7, the V gene TRBV15, with 11 bases matching TRBD2. With 1 base clipped from V and 2 bases from J, the junction kept 7 bases outside the gene matches. CDR1 is LNHNV, CDR2 YYDKDF, per germline (reference sequence). The CDR3 extends over 17 amino acids. The chain's CDR3 is CATSRAASGGRTYEQYF. The CDR3 DNA reads TGTGCCACCAGCAGAGCCGCTAGCGGGGGGCGAACCTACGAGCAGTACTTC.

The chain employs TRBV7-2 and TRBJ2-3; a weak D match, TRBD2 (6 bases). This CDR3 contains 16 residues. V dropped 5 bases and J dropped 1 base, with 16 bases sitting between them. Germline lookup yields CDR1 SGHTA and CDR2 FQGNSA. This CDR3 is CASSPGVNPRTDTQYF. In nucleotides, the CDR3 is TGTGCCAGCAGCCCGGGAGTCAACCCCCGCACAGATACGCAGTATTTT.

The chain recombines TRBV7-2 with TRBJ2-3; D not resolved. Germline CDR1 and CDR2: SGHTA and FQGNSA. The CDR3 has 15 amino acids. The V and J ends lost 5 bases and 2 bases respectively, with 14 bases between them. CDR3 sequence (DNA): TGTGCCAGCAGCCTCCTTAGTTCGGACACAGATACGCAGTATTTT. Protein: CASSLLSSDTDTQYF.

The chain couples TRBV6-1 to TRBJ2-7; D is uncertain. The CDR3 is made up of 13 amino acids. CDR1 and CDR2 from the germline V gene are MNHNS and SASEGT. Trimming took 7 bases from V and 3 from J, leaving 13 bases between them. CDR3 sequence: CASKYGQIYEQYF. The CDR3 DNA reads TGTGCCAGCAAGTACGGCCAGATCTACGAGCAGTACTTC.

As to this clone: The sample carries other DNA sequences with the same CDR3. This chain links TRBV13 with TRBJ1-4, with D possibly TRBD1 on 5 matching bases. The CDR3 consists of 13 residues. Germline values: CDR1 PRHDT, CDR2 FYEKMQ (reference sequence). Trimming took off 5 bases at V and 6 bases at J, with 10 bases between the two ends. CDR3 coding DNA: TGTGCCAGCAGCCCGGGACTTGATGAAAAACTGTTTTTT. Amino acid sequence: CASSPGLDEKLFF. The full variable domain, in which reference TRBV13 and TRBJ1-4 provide the parts outside the CDR3, is AAGVIQSPRHLIKEKRETATLKCYPIPRHDTVYWYQQGPGQDPQFLISFYEKMQSDKGSIPDRFSAQQFSDYHSELNMSSLELGDSALYFCASSPGLDEKLFFGSGTQLSVL.

This clone is a singleton in its sample. The CDR3 is CASSYKSTGELFF. Here the CDR3 DNA reads TGTGCCAGCAGTTACAAAAGCACCGGGGAGCTGTTTTTT. The J gene is TRBJ2-2, the V gene TRBV6-5, with D hard to call. Germline CDR1 and CDR2: MNHEY and SVGAGI. V lost 2 bases, J lost 4 bases, and 5 bases lay in between. CDR3 length: 13 residues.

The V call is TRBV27, the J call TRBJ2-7; possible D gene TRBD1, 5 bases. This CDR3 has 13 residues. Per the germline V gene, CDR1 is MNHEY and CDR2 is SMNVEV (reference sequence). Trimming shortened V by 3 bases and J by 4 bases, and 10 bases separated the two germline ends. The CDR3 region is CASSFQGVYEQYF. CDR3 in DNA: TGTGCCAGCAGTTTTCAGGGTGTATACGAGCAGTACTTC.

The chain employs TRBV9 and TRBJ1-2; TRBD1 agrees at 7 bases. V lost 2 bases, J lost 6 bases, and 13 bases stayed unmatched. Germline CDR1 and CDR2: SGDLS and YYNGEE. This CDR3 spans 16 amino acids. The CDR3 bases are TGTGCCAGCAGCGTCAATCTAGGGGGCAAAGCTGATGGCTACACCTTC. Translating gives CASSVNLGGKADGYTF.

The chain is built from TRBV4-3 and TRBJ2-4, with 7 bases aligning to TRBD2. The length of the CDR3 is 15 residues. The ends lost 4 bases at V and 8 bases at J; junction bases unmatched: 11. CDR1 and CDR2 from the germline V gene are LGHNA and YSLEER. CDR3 nucleotides: TGCGCCAGCAGCCTATATTCGCGGGGGATAGACATTCAGTACTTC. Protein sequence: CASSLYSRGIDIQYF.

The chain has TRBV27 and TRBJ2-1, with a tentative D call TRBD2 (5 bases). The CDR3 covers 16 residues. Per the germline V gene, CDR1 is MNHEY and CDR2 is SMNVEV (reference sequence). V was trimmed by 6 bases and J by 4 bases, leaving 19 bases between them. This chain's CDR3 is CASSPLASLGYNEQFF. As DNA, the CDR3 is TGTGCCAGCAGCCCGCTAGCTTCACTTGGGTACAATGAGCAGTTCTTC.

The chain carries TRBV6-5 and TRBJ2-5; D perhaps matches TRBD1 (5 bases). Germline CDR1 reads MNHEY; CDR2 reads SVGAGI. The CDR3 has 12 residues. Trimming took off 6 bases at V and 3 bases at J, with 8 bases between the two ends. The CDR3 nucleotides are TGTGCCAGCAGGGACAAGAAAGAGACCCAGTACTTC. Translation: CASRDKKETQYF.

The chain recombines TRBV7-3 with TRBJ2-1, with 7 bases identical to TRBD1. The CDR3 loop spans 16 amino acids. Per germline, CDR1 SGHTA and CDR2 FQGTGA. V trimming: 5 bases; J trimming: 7 bases; junction bases outside the gene matches: 14. DNA for the CDR3: TGTGCCAGCAGCCCCCGGCCCGGGACAGCCCTTAATGAGCAGTTCTTC. This codes for CASSPRPGTALNEQFF.